The clone carrying this T cell receptor (beta chain) was counted many times. The germline V and J ends were trimmed by 6 bases and 5 bases, with 13 bases remaining between them. CDR3 length: 13 residues. Per the germline V gene, CDR1 is SNHLY and CDR2 is FYNNEI. This sample is part of a study of T cells in Graves' hyperthyroidism and ophthalmopathy. RNA transcripts gave rise to amplified TCR beta CDR3 regions. RT-PCR in the first round (using the HTBI primer set) targeted the TCR CDR3. TCRdb called the multiplex PCR reads again in MiXCR, with one record for every CDR3 protein. The table includes about 740,000 distinct CDR3 sequences, around 13% detected once.

This rearrangement joins TRBV2 to TRBJ2-5; weak D call: TRBD1 (5 bases). Source material: blood. The clonotype was recovered from a young woman with Graves' hyperthyroidism. CDR3: CASRQAMSETQYF. The CDR3 DNA reads TGTGCCAGCAGACAGGCGATGTCGGAGACCCAGTACTTC. Supplemented by reference TRBV2 and TRBJ2-5, the full variable domain reads EPEVTQTPSHQVTQMGQEVILRCVPISNHLYFYWYRQILGQKVEFLVSFYNNEISEKSEIFDDQFSVERPDGSNFTLKIRSTKLEDSAMYFCASRQAMSETQYFGPGTRLLVL.